This T cell receptor (beta chain) was profiled in a study of blood T cells in healthy people across ages. A second PCR, run for 7 to 11 cycles, used a sample-barcoded 5' primer plus a J-beta primer mix. MiXCR, applied by TCRdb to the 5' RACE reads, yields one record per CDR3 protein. The data contain approximately 600,000 distinct CDR3 sequences, 58% of them singletons. The V end lost 5 bases, the J end lost 6 bases, and 12 bases lay between the germline ends. Germline-derived CDR1 and CDR2 are SGHTA and FQGNSA. The CDR3 spans 13 residues. Sequencing was performed on blood. The J gene is TRBJ2-3, the V gene TRBV7-2, with D perhaps matching TRBD1 (6 bases). This TCR was recovered from a man aged 55 to 70 in good health. CDR3 region: CASSLQGLDTQYF. CDR3 bases: TGTGCCAGCAGCCTACAGGGTCTGGATACGCAGTATTTT.